This T cell receptor beta chain derives from a study of beta chain features in type 1 diabetes. Study in general: What patients shared with healthy donors was a similar profile of age, gender and cell yields.

Cells sorted by CD45RO/CCR7/CD25/CD127/CD95/CD27 comprised CD4+ naive, central memory, regulatory and stem cell-like memory cells. Sort purity for all populations was recorded as exceeding 98%. General study points: Lower insertion and higher deletion counts appeared at VDJ junctions in type 1 diabetes patients. Among all four CD4+ subsets, Type 1 diabetes patients had TCRB CDR3s that were moderately but significantly shorter.

V was pared by 3 bases and J by 4 bases, with 3 bases of the junction left unmatched. The CDR3 covers 14 residues. The germline V gene encodes CDR1 SGHTA and CDR2 FQGNSA. TCRB transcripts that were expressed got sequenced, as all of the isolated RNA had been reverse transcribed. Profiling relied on immunoSEQ multiplex PCR, and the TCRdb table lists in-frame clones only, not all of them. The profile shows hundreds of thousands of clones, 15% of them singletons. As regards this clone: Its antigen is not identified.

Material for sequencing was naive CD4+ T cells from blood. The clonotype was recovered from a young man with type 1 diabetes. J is TRBJ1-1 and V is TRBV7-2, with 9 bases fitting TRBD1. The CDR3 region is CASSFGTGITEAFF. The CDR3 coding sequence is TGTGCCAGCAGCTTTGGGACAGGGATCACTGAAGCTTTCTTT.